The 26 T cell receptor beta chains reported below all come from one sample, sequenced in a study of cytomegalovirus exposure and HLA in healthy donors. Primers: 60 Vbeta forward and 13 Jbeta reverse. TCRdb's copy holds only in-frame clones and misses some; the assay was immunoSEQ multiplex PCR. Here the sample spans about 130,000 clones, roughly 80% being singletons. The sequencing input was PBMCs. Source of these receptors: a man aged 25-45 years in good health and CMV-seronegative.

The J gene is TRBJ1-1, the V gene TRBV29-1; 9 positions match TRBD1. The CDR3 is 16 residues long. With 5 bases clipped from V and 0 bases from J, the junction kept 10 bases outside the gene matches. Germline V gene lookup returns CDR1 SQVTM and CDR2 ANQGSEA. CDR3 DNA: TGCAGCGTTACCGGCTACAGGGGGCTCCTGAACACTGAAGCTTTCTTT. Encoded protein: CSVTGYRGLLNTEAFF. Based on the CDR3 plus reference TRBV29-1 and TRBJ1-1, the full variable domain is SAVISQKPSRDICQRGTSLTIQCQVDSQVTMMFWYRQQPGQSLTLIATANQGSEATYESGFVIDKFPISRPNLTFSTLTVSNMSPEDSSIYLCSVTGYRGLLNTEAFFGQGTRLTVV.

In this sample, this clone turned up once. The rearrangement uses TRBV6-1 and TRBJ1-5; TRBD1 matches 7 bases. Per germline, CDR1 MNHNS and CDR2 SASEGT. V lost 5 bases, J lost 7 bases, and 11 bases stayed unmatched. The CDR3 sequence is 15 residues long. This CDR3 reads CASSLGDSSRQPQHF. Written as DNA, the CDR3 is TGTGCCAGCAGTCTTGGGGACAGCTCTAGGCAGCCCCAGCATTTT.

The chain couples TRBV19 to TRBJ1-2; 7 nucleotides agree with TRBD1. Looked up from germline, CDR1 is LNHDA and CDR2 is SQIVND (reference sequence). The CDR3 sequence is 15 residues long. V shed 2 bases and J 3 bases; nucleotides not matched to a gene: 6. CDR3 coding DNA: TGTGCCAGTAGTATATTTCCCGGACAGGACTATGGCTACACCTTC. This gives the protein CASSIFPGQDYGYTF.

This sequence joins TRBV19 and TRBJ2-5, with 8 bases matching TRBD1. CDR3 length equals 19 residues. The trim removed 1 base at V and 5 bases at J, leaving 18 bases unmatched. Germline assignment: CDR1 LNHDA and CDR2 SQIVND (reference sequence). The CDR3 loop reads CASSIGHGTGAFLMETQYF. The CDR3 DNA reads as TGTGCCAGTAGTATAGGCCACGGGACAGGTGCATTTTTGATGGAGACCCAGTACTTC.

This rearrangement joins TRBV5-4 to TRBJ2-7; 7 bases are a match to TRBD2. This CDR3 has 16 amino acids. The germline gives CDR1 SGHNT, CDR2 YYREEE (reference sequence). Trimming removed 0 bases from V and 3 bases from J; junction bases left unmatched: 9. CDR3 protein: CASSLASGVSLYEQYF. The CDR3 coding sequence is TGTGCCAGCAGCTTGGCGAGCGGGGTTTCCCTCTACGAGCAGTACTTC.

This clone was counted between two and nine times. J is TRBJ1-1 and V is TRBV5-1; D call uncertain. V was shortened by 3 bases and J by 0 bases, with 9 bases between the two germline ends. The CDR3 contains 14 residues. Germline CDR1 and CDR2: SGHRS and YFSETQ. The CDR3 coding sequence is TGCGCCAGCAGCTCACCGGGGTTGAACACTGAAGCTTTCTTT. Its protein product is CASSSPGLNTEAFF.

This rearrangement joins TRBV28 to TRBJ1-1; D is perhaps TRBD1 (6 bases). V lost 2 bases and J 0 bases, leaving 10 bases between the germline ends. The CDR3 contains 15 residues. The germline gives CDR1 MDHEN, CDR2 SYDVKM. In DNA, the CDR3 is TGTGCCAGCAGTTTAGGGGGCGGAGTGAACACTGAAGCTTTCTTT. Translating it yields CASSLGGGVNTEAFF.

The gene calls are TRBV7-9 and TRBJ2-1, with 7 bases lining up with TRBD1. CDR3 size: 15 residues. Trimming at V came to 2 bases and at J to 7 bases, leaving 8 bases not matched to a gene. Germline lookup yields CDR1 SEHNR and CDR2 FQNEAQ (reference sequence). The CDR3 is CASSLLFDRENEQFF. The CDR3 DNA reads TGTGCCAGCAGCTTACTTTTCGACAGGGAGAATGAGCAGTTCTTC.

The chain has TRBV18 and TRBJ2-7; D not certain. The CDR3 length is 13 residues. Germline V gene data show CDR1 as KGHSH and CDR2 as LQKENI. Trimming left V 3 bases short and J 4 bases short, with 10 bases between. The CDR3 is CASSPRVLYEQYF. Written as DNA, the CDR3 is TGTGCCAGCTCACCCCGGGTTTTGTACGAGCAGTACTTC.

The V and J genes are TRBV4-2 and TRBJ2-7; TRBD2 matches at 14 bases. Per germline, CDR1 LGHNA and CDR2 YNFKEQ. This CDR3 spans 16 amino acids. V dropped 0 bases and J dropped 4; count of bases not matched to a gene: 2. The CDR3, as DNA: TGTGCCAGCAGCCAAGAGACTAGCGGGAGGGTTTACGAGCAGTACTTC. Protein product: CASSQETSGRVYEQYF.

The rearrangement joins TRBV28 to TRBJ1-2; 8 bases are shared with TRBD1. The ends lost 8 bases at V and 4 bases at J; junction bases unmatched: 15. The CDR3 contains 16 residues. Germline V gene lookup returns CDR1 MDHEN and CDR2 SYDVKM. This CDR3 reads CASGPQDREGGYGYTF. For the CDR3, the DNA is TGTGCCAGCGGTCCTCAGGACAGGGAAGGCGGCTATGGCTACACCTTC.

The chain employs TRBV30 and TRBJ1-2; 10 positions agree with TRBD1. J was trimmed by 4 bases and V by 5 bases; bases with no gene match: 7. The CDR3 loop spans 14 amino acids. In germline, CDR1 is GTSNPN, CDR2 SVGIG (reference sequence). The CDR3 bases are TGTGCCTGGTTTTGGGACAGGGGCGGCTATGGCTACACCTTC. The encoded protein is CAWFWDRGGYGYTF.

J is TRBJ1-2 and V is TRBV6-1; 10 bases match TRBD1. The V gene end was trimmed by 3 bases and the J gene end by 4 bases; junction bases not matched to a gene: 2. The CDR3 runs 14 residues. Germline CDR1 MNHNS, CDR2 SASEGT. The CDR3 reads CASSERTGGYGYTF. Written as DNA, the CDR3 is TGTGCCAGCAGTGAGAGGACAGGGGGCTATGGCTACACCTTC.

The rearrangement joins TRBV2 to TRBJ2-2; unclear D gene. This CDR3 region has 14 residues. Germline loops: CDR1 SNHLY, CDR2 FYNNEI. V was trimmed by 6 bases and J by 0 bases, leaving 8 bases between them. CDR3 bases: TGTGCCAGCAGCGAGCTTTCGAACACCGGGGAGCTGTTTTTT. The encoded protein is CASSELSNTGELFF.

As for this clone: Distinct nucleotide sequences in the sample also encode this CDR3. This chain uses TRBV7-2 with TRBJ2-7; tentatively, D is TRBD2 (6 bases). This CDR3 spans 13 amino acids. CDR1 is SGHTA, CDR2 FQGNSA, per germline. The V end was cut by 0 bases, the J end by 3 bases, with 6 bases between. The CDR3 is CASSLAGGYEQYF. The CDR3 region has the DNA TGTGCCAGCAGCTTAGCGGGAGGCTACGAGCAGTACTTC.

The rearrangement uses TRBV18 and TRBJ2-3, with D possibly matching TRBD2 (6 bases). Trimming took off 3 bases at V and 3 bases at J, with 13 bases between the two ends. The CDR3 loop spans 15 amino acids. Germline V CDR1 and CDR2: KGHSH, LQKENI. CDR3 DNA sequence: TGTGCCAGCTCACCGAGGACTAAGATAACAGATACGCAGTATTTT. Its protein is CASSPRTKITDTQYF.

A remark on this clone: Its ends do not fully match the called genes, so a read error is possible. The chain is built from TRBV5-1 and TRBJ2-2, with TRBD2 matching 8 bases. The CDR3 is made up of 15 amino acids. Looked up from germline, CDR1 is SGHRS and CDR2 is YFSETQ. Here the CDR3 reads CASGLTGGLTGELFF. The CDR3 nucleotides read TGCGCCAGCGGCTTGACGGGAGGGCTCACCGGGGAGCTGTTTTTT.

The chain recombines TRBV7-9 with TRBJ2-5; 9 bases fit TRBD2. The CDR3 is made up of 16 amino acids. With 5 bases clipped from V and 1 base from J, the junction kept 8 bases outside the gene matches. Per germline, CDR1 SEHNR and CDR2 FQNEAQ (reference sequence). CDR3 residues: CASSPRLAEPQETQYF. CDR3 DNA sequence: TGTGCCAGCAGCCCCCGACTAGCGGAGCCCCAAGAGACCCAGTACTTC.

This clone was observed a handful of times. V gene TRBV2 combines with J gene TRBJ2-7; D call uncertain. V shed 4 bases and J shed 1 base, with 2 bases lying between them. The germline gives CDR1 SNHLY, CDR2 FYNNEI. The CDR3 covers 11 residues. Here the CDR3 reads CASSVSYEQYF. The CDR3 DNA follows: TGTGCCAGCAGTGTATCCTACGAGCAGTACTTC.

This clone turned up a few times. The chain uses TRBV6-6 and TRBJ1-2, with 8 bases matching TRBD1. CDR1 and CDR2 from the germline V gene are MNHNY and SVGAGI (reference sequence). This CDR3 is built from 14 residues. Unmatched junction bases numbered 10, after V lost 6 bases and J lost 7 bases. The CDR3 bases are TGTGCCAGCAGCCCGGGACAGGCGAGTCGTGGCTACACCTTC. Its protein product is CASSPGQASRGYTF.

The chain employs TRBV7-2 and TRBJ2-7, with 8 bases lining up with TRBD1. After removal of 4 bases from V and 1 base from J, the junction contained 6 bases not matched to a gene. Germline CDR1 SGHTA, CDR2 FQGNSA. This CDR3 has 15 residues. Written as DNA, the CDR3 is TGTGCCAGCAGCTACGGACAGGGAGGTTCCTACGAGCAGTACTTC. This gives the protein CASSYGQGGSYEQYF.

The chain has TRBV28 and TRBJ1-6, with D possibly TRBD1 on 5 matching bases. Germline V gene data show CDR1 as MDHEN and CDR2 as SYDVKM. The CDR3 is made up of 13 amino acids. Trimming took 7 bases from V and 8 from J, leaving 12 bases between them. The CDR3 coding sequence is TGTGCCAGCAACGGGGGACTTCATTCACCCCTCCACTTT. It yields the protein CASNGGLHSPLHF.

The rearrangement uses TRBV28 and TRBJ2-1; no definite D call. The CDR3 spans 13 residues. The germline V and J ends were trimmed by 4 bases and 3 bases, with 7 bases remaining between them. The germline V gene has CDR1 MDHEN and CDR2 SYDVKM. CDR3 in DNA: TGTGCCAGCAGTTCCGGTATCTACAATGAGCAGTTCTTC. This sequence encodes CASSSGIYNEQFF. Looking up the rest from reference TRBV28 and TRBJ2-1 gives the full variable domain: DVKVTQSSRYLVKRTGEKVFLECVQDMDHENMFWYRQDPGLGLRLIYFSYDVKMKEKGDIPEGYSVSREKKERFSLILESASTNQTSMYLCASSSGIYNEQFFGPGTRLTVL.

This clone appeared a few times. V usage is TRBV18 and J usage is TRBJ1-1, with D perhaps TRBD1 (6 bases). From germline, CDR1 is KGHSH and CDR2 LQKENI. The CDR3 runs to 14 residues. V gave up 2 bases and J gave up 0 bases, with 7 bases separating them. CDR3 amino acids: CASSPDRMNTEAFF. The DNA of the CDR3 is TGTGCCAGCTCACCAGACAGGATGAACACTGAAGCTTTCTTT. The full variable domain, completed using reference TRBV18 and TRBJ1-1, is NAGVMQNPRHLVRRRGQEARLRCSPMKGHSHVYWYRQLPEEGLKFMVYLQKENIIDESGMPKERFSAEFPKEGPSILRIQQVVRGDSAAYFCASSPDRMNTEAFFGQGTRLTVV.

Worth noting for this clone: A much larger clone lies a single base off, so this may be a read error. V and J are TRBV5-4 and TRBJ2-5, with D perhaps matching TRBD2 (5 bases). The end of the DNA fits TRBJ2-7 better, so the J call may be wrong. The CDR3 contains 12 residues. Germline CDR1 SGHNT, CDR2 YYREEE (reference sequence). CDR3 amino acids: CASSLELGEQYF. CDR3 nucleotide sequence: TGTGCCAGCAGCTTGGAACTAGGCGAGCAGTACTTC.

The V and J genes are TRBV7-6 and TRBJ2-7; tentatively, D is TRBD1 (5 bases). This CDR3 is 12 amino acids long. Per the germline V gene, CDR1 is SGHVS and CDR2 is FNYEAQ. V was shortened by 1 base and J by 6 bases, with 7 bases between the two germline ends. The CDR3 sequence: CASSLVGREQYF. In DNA, the CDR3 is TGTGCCAGCAGCTTAGTGGGGCGCGAGCAGTACTTC.